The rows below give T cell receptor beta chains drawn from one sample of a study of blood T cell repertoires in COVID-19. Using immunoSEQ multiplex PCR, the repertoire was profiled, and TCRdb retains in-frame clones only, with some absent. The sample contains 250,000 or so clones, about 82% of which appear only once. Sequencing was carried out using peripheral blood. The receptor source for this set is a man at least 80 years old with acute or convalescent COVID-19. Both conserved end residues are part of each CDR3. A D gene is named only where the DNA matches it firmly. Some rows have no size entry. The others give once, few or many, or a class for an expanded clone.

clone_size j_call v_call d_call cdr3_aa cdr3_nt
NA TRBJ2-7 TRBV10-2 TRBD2 CASKGLVDYEQYF TGCGCCAGCAAGGGACTAGTTGACTACGAGCAGTACTTC
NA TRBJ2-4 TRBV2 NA CASKHEAAKNIQYF TGTGCCAGCAAACATGAGGCGGCCAAAAACATTCAGTACTTC
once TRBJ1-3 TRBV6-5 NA CASSLGQTGNTIYF TGTGCCAGCAGTCTAGGACAGACTGGAAACACCATATATTTT
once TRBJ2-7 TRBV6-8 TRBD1 CASSYYQIGTGSFYEQYF TGTGCCAGCAGTTACTATCAAATTGGGACAGGGAGCTTCTACGAGCAGTACTTC
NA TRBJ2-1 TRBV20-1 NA CSARGRNEQFF TGCAGTGCTAGAGGCAGAAATGAGCAGTTCTTC
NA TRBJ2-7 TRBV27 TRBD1 CASSLEGQGIYEQYF TGTGCCAGCAGTTTAGAAGGACAGGGGATCTACGAGCAGTACTTC
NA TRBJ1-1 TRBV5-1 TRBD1 CASSRQGNTEAFF TGCGCCAGCAGCCGACAGGGGAACACTGAAGCTTTCTTT
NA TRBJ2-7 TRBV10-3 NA CAISGDLNSYEQYF TGTGCCATCAGTGGGGACTTAAACTCCTACGAGCAGTACTTC
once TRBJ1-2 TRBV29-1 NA CSARLGPYGYTF TGCAGCGCTAGACTAGGACCCTATGGCTACACCTTC
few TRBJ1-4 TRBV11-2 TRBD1 CASSWDSRGEKLFF TGTGCCAGCAGCTGGGACAGCCGGGGTGAAAAACTGTTTTTT
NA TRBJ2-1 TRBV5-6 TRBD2 CASSSGLAGGTRRNEQFF TGTGCCAGCAGCTCGGGACTAGCGGGGGGGACCCGGCGCAATGAGCAGTTCTTC
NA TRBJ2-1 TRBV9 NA CASSALRARYNEQFF TGTGCCAGCAGCGCACTCAGGGCCCGATACAATGAGCAGTTCTTC
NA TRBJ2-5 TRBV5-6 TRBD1 CASSWTGGGETQYF TGTGCCAGCAGCTGGACAGGGGGCGGAGAGACCCAGTACTTC
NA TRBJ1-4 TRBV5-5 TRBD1 CASSSSGQGREKLFF TGTGCCAGCAGCTCAAGCGGACAGGGGCGTGAAAAACTGTTTTTT
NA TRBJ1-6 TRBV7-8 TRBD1 CASSPHRGRDSPLHF TGTGCCAGCAGTCCACACAGGGGACGAGATTCACCCCTCCACTTT
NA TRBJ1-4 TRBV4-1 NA CASSQVGIGTNEKLFF TGCGCCAGCAGCCAAGTAGGCATCGGGACTAATGAAAAACTGTTTTTT
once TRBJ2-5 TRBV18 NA CASSRNGRQETQYF TGTGCCAGCTCACGTAACGGGAGACAAGAGACCCAGTACTTC
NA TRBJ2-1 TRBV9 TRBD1 CASSPHETGVNEQFF TGTGCCAGCAGCCCCCATGAGACAGGGGTAAATGAGCAGTTCTTC
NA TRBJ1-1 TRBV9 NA CASSPRQDTEAFF TGTGCCAGCAGCCCCCGACAGGACACTGAAGCTTTCTTT
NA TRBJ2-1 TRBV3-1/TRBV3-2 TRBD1 CASSQGWTGANEQFF TGTGCCAGCAGCCAAGGATGGACAGGGGCCAATGAGCAGTTCTTC
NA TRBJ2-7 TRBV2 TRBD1 CASSPNDSGQGLEQYF TGTGCCAGCAGTCCGAATGACTCCGGACAGGGCCTCGAGCAGTACTTC
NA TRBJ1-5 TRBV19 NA CASNPSGGGQPQHF TGTGCCAGTAATCCATCGGGGGGTGGTCAGCCCCAGCATTTT
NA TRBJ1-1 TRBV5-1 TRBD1 CASSLGGTGGPNTEAFF TGCGCCAGCAGCCTGGGCGGGACAGGGGGCCCGAACACTGAAGCTTTCTTT
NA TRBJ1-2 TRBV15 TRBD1 CATSREGQGARGYTF TGTGCCACCAGCAGAGAGGGACAGGGGGCGAGAGGCTACACCTTC
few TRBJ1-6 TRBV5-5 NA CASSLWEGSASPLHF TGTGCCAGCAGCTTGTGGGAGGGTTCGGCTTCACCCCTCCACTTT
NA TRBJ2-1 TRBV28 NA CASSSLGTPSYNEQFF TGTGCCAGCAGTAGCCTCGGGACACCATCCTACAATGAGCAGTTCTTC
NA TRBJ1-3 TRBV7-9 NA CASLGVPGNTIYF TGTGCCAGCCTAGGGGTACCAGGAAACACCATATATTTT
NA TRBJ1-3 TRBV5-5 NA CASSLTQTSISGNTIYF TGTGCCAGCAGCTTGACGCAGACAAGTATATCTGGAAACACCATATATTTT
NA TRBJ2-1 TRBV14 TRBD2 CASSQRGGYNEQFF TGTGCCAGCAGCCAGCGGGGGGGTTACAATGAGCAGTTCTTC
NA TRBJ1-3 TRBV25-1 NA CASSALGLSGNTIYF TGTGCCAGCTCGGCGTTGGGGCTTTCTGGAAACACCATATATTTT
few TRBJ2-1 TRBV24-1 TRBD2 CATSGTSGYNEQFF TGTGCCACCAGTGGCACTAGCGGTTACAATGAGCAGTTCTTC
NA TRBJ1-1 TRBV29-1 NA CSGGIGEGNTEAFF TGCAGCGGGGGGATCGGAGAGGGGAACACTGAAGCTTTCTTT
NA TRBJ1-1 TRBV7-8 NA CASSSYRGESEAFF TGTGCCAGCAGCTCCTACCGGGGGGAGTCCGAAGCTTTCTTT
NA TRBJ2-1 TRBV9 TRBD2 CASSAQAGSYNEQFF TGTGCCAGCAGCGCCCAAGCGGGATCTTACAATGAGCAGTTCTTC
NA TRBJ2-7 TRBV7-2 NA CASSPGPAYEQYF TGTGCCAGCAGCCCAGGGCCGGCGTACGAGCAGTACTTC
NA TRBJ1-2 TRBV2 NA CASRGARVDGYTF TGTGCCAGCAGGGGGGCTAGGGTGGATGGCTACACCTTC
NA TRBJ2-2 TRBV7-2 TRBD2 CASSLGEGRTGELFF TGTGCCAGCAGCTTAGGGGAGGGACGGACCGGGGAGCTGTTTTTT
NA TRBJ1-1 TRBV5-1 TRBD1 CASSWDRGRQAFF TGCGCCAGCAGCTGGGACAGGGGGCGGCAAGCTTTCTTT
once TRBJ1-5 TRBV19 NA CASSIEGGGDQPQHF TGTGCCAGTAGTATAGAAGGCGGGGGCGATCAGCCCCAGCATTTT
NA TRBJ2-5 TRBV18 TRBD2 CASSQGLQETQYF TGTGCCAGCTCACAGGGACTACAAGAGACCCAGTACTTC
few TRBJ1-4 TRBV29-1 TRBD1 CSVEDPGQGGKKLFF TGCAGCGTTGAAGACCCGGGACAGGGGGGGAAAAAACTGTTTTTT
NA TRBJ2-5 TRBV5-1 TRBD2 CASSSGLAGGSKETQYF TGCGCCAGCAGCTCTGGACTAGCGGGAGGGTCGAAAGAGACCCAGTACTTC
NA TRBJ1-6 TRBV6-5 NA CASSPQPVGNSPLHF TGTGCCAGCAGCCCCCAGCCGGTGGGCAACTCACCCCTCCACTTT
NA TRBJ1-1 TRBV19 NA CASARVGGPMNTEAFF TGTGCCAGCGCTAGGGTGGGGGGGCCCATGAACACTGAAGCTTTCTTT
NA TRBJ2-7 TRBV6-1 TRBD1 CASSELGQDLYEQYF TGTGCCAGCAGTGAATTGGGACAGGACCTCTACGAGCAGTACTTC
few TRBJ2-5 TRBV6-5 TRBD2 CASRSGTRGTQYF TGTGCCAGCAGGAGCGGGACGAGGGGAACCCAGTACTTC
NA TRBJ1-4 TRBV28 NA CASSVSEKLFF TGTGCCAGCAGTGTATCAGAAAAACTGTTTTTT
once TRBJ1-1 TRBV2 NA CASTADTEAFF TGTGCCAGCACTGCGGACACTGAAGCTTTCTTT
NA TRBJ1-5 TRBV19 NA CASSMPGAPQPQHF TGTGCCAGTAGTATGCCAGGGGCCCCTCAGCCCCAGCATTTT